The present T cell receptor (beta chain) was sequenced within a study of blood T cell repertoires in COVID-19. Germline loops: CDR1 SGHTA, CDR2 FQGNSA. The CDR3 covers 13 residues. V shed 5 bases, J shed 8 bases, and the junction held 5 bases outside the gene matches. The table came from immunoSEQ multiplex PCR; TCRdb's copy has only in-frame clones and leaves some out. This table holds some 340,000 clones, around 87% found once. This receptor was obtained from a woman in her twenties or thirties who had recovered from COVID-19. The sequenced sample consisted of PBMCs or T cells enriched from blood (not recorded which). The rearrangement uses TRBV7-2 and TRBJ1-2; TRBD1 matches 10 bases. In nucleotides, the CDR3 is TGTGCCAGCAGCACCGGGACAGGGGTGGGCTACACCTTC. Translation gives CASSTGTGVGYTF. Combining the CDR3 with reference TRBV7-2 and TRBJ1-2 gives the whole variable domain GAGVSQSPSNKVTEKGKDVELRCDPISGHTALYWYRQSLGQGLEFLIYFQGNSAPDKSGLPSDRFSAERTGGSVSTLTIQRTQQEDSAVYLCASSTGTGVGYTFGSGTRLTVV.